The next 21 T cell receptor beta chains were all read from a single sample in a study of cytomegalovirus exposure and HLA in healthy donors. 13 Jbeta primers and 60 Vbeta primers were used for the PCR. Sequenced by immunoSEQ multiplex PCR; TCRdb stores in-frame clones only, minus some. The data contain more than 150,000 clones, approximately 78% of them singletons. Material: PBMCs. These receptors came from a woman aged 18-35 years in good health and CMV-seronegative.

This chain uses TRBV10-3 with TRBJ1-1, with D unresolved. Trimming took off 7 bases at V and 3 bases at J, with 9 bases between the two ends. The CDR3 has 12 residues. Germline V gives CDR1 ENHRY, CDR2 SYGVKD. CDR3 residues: CAIMEVDTEAFF. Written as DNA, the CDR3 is TGTGCCATCATGGAGGTAGACACTGAAGCTTTCTTT.

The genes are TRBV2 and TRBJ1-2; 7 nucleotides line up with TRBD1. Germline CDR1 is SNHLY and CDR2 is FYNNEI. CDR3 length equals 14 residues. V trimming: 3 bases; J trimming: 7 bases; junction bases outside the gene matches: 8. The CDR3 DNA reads TGTGCCAGCAGTGATGGAAAAGGGGGCGGTGGCTACACCTTC. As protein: CASSDGKGGGGYTF.

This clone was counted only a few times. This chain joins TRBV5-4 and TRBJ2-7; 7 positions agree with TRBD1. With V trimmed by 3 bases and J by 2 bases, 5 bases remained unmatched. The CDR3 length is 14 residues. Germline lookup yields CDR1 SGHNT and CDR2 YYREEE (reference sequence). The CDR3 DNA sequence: TGTGCCAGCAGCTCTAACAGGGGAGCCTACGAGCAGTACTTC. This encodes CASSSNRGAYEQYF.

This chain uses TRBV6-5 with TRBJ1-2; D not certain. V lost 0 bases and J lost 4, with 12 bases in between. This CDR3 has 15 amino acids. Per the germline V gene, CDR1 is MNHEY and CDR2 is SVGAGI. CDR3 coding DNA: TGTGCCAGCAGTTACTCCACGCTGGGCTCCTATGGCTACACCTTC. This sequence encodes CASSYSTLGSYGYTF.

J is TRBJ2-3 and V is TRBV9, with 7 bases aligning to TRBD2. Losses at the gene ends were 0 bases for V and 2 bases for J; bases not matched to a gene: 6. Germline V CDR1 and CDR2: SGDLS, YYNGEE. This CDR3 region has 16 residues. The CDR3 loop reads CASSVGAGDATDTQYF. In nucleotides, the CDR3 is TGTGCCAGCAGCGTAGGCGCGGGGGACGCCACAGATACGCAGTATTTT.

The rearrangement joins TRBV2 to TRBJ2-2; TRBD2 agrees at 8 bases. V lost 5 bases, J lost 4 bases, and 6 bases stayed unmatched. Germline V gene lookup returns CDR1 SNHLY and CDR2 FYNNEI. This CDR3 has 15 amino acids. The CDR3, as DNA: TGTGCCAGCAGTTCCCCCGGGACTAGCACCGGGGAGCTGTTTTTT. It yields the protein CASSSPGTSTGELFF.

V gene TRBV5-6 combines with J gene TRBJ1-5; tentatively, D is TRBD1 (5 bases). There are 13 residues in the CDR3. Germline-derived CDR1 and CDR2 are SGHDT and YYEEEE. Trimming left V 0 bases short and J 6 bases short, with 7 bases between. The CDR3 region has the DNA TGTGCCAGCAGCTTGGGAAGGGGTCAGCCCCAGCATTTT. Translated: CASSLGRGQPQHF. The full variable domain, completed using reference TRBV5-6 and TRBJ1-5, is DAGVTQSPTHLIKTRGQQVTLRCSPKSGHDTVSWYQQALGQGPQFIFQYYEEEERQRGNFPDRFSGHQFPNYSSELNVNALLLGDSALYLCASSLGRGQPQHFGDGTRLSIL.

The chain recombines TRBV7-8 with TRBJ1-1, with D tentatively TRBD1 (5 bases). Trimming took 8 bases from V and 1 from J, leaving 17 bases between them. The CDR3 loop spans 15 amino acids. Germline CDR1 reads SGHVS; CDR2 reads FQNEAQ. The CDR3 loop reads CASGRRGSSNTEAFF. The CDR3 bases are TGTGCCAGCGGAAGGAGGGGATCCTCGAACACTGAAGCTTTCTTT. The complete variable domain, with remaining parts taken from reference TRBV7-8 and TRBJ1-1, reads GAGVSQSPRYKVAKRGQDVALRCDPISGHVSLFWYQQALGQGPEFLTYFQNEAQLDKSGLPSDRFFAERPEGSVSTLKIQRTQQEDSAVYLCASGRRGSSNTEAFFGQGTRLTVV.

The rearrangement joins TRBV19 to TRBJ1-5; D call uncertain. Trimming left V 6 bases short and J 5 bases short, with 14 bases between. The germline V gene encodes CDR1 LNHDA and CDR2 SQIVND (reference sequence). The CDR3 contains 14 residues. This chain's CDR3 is CASSLGWEYQPQHF. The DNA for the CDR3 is TGTGCCAGTAGCTTGGGGTGGGAGTATCAGCCCCAGCATTTT.

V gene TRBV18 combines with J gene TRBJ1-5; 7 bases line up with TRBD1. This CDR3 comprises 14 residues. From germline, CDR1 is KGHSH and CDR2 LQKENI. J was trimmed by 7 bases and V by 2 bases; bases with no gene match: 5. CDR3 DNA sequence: TGTGCCAGCTCACCAAGACAGGGACAACAGCCCCAGCATTTT. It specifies CASSPRQGQQPQHF. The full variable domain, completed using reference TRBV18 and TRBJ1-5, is NAGVMQNPRHLVRRRGQEARLRCSPMKGHSHVYWYRQLPEEGLKFMVYLQKENIIDESGMPKERFSAEFPKEGPSILRIQQVVRGDSAAYFCASSPRQGQQPQHFGDGTRLSIL.

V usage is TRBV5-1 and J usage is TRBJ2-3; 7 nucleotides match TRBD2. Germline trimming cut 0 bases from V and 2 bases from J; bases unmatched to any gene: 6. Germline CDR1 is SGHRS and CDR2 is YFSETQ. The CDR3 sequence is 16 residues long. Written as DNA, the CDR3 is TGCGCCAGCAGCTTGGTCCAGCGGGACTACACAGATACGCAGTATTTT. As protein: CASSLVQRDYTDTQYF. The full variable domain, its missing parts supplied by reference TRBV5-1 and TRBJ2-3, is KAGVTQTPRYLIKTRGQQVTLSCSPISGHRSVSWYQQTPGQGLQFLFEYFSETQRNKGNFPGRFSGRQFSNSRSEMNVSTLELGDSALYLCASSLVQRDYTDTQYFGPGTRLTVL.

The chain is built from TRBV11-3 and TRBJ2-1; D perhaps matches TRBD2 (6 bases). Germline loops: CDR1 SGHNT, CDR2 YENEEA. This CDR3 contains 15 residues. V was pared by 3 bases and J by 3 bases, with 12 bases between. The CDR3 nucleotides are TGTGCCAGCAGCTTCGAGGGAGGTGGCTACAATGAGCAGTTCTTC. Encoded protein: CASSFEGGGYNEQFF. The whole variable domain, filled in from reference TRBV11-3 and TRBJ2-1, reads EAGVVQSPRYKIIEKKQPVAFWCNPISGHNTLYWYLQNLGQGPELLIRYENEEAVDDSQLPKDRFSAERLKGVDSTLKIQPAELGDSAVYLCASSFEGGGYNEQFFGPGTRLTVL.

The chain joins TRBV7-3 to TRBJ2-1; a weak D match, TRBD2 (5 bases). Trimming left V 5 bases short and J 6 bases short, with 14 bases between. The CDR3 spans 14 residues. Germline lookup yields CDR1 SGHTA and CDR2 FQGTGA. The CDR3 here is CASSITPGSNEQFF. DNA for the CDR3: TGTGCCAGCAGCATTACACCGGGATCCAATGAGCAGTTCTTC.

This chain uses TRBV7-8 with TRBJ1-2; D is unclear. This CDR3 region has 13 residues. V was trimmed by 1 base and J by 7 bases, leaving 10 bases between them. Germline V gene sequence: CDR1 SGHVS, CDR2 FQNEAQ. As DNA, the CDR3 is TGTGCCAGCAGCTTAGGGCTAGAGGTTGGCTACACCTTC. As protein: CASSLGLEVGYTF. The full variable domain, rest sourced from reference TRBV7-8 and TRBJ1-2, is GAGVSQSPRYKVAKRGQDVALRCDPISGHVSLFWYQQALGQGPEFLTYFQNEAQLDKSGLPSDRFFAERPEGSVSTLKIQRTQQEDSAVYLCASSLGLEVGYTFGSGTRLTVV.

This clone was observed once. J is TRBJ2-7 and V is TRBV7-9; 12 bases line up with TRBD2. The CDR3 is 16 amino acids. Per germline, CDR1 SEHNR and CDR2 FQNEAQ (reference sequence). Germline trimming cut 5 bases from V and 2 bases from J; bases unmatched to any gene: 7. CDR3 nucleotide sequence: TGTGCCAGCAGCCCGCAGCTAGCGGGAGGGACCTACGAGCAGTACTTC. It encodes CASSPQLAGGTYEQYF.

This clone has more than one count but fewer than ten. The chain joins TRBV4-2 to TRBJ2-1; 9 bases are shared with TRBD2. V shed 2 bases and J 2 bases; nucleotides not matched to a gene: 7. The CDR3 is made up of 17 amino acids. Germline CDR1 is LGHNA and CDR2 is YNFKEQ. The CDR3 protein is CASSQRGGGEAYNEQFF. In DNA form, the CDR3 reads TGTGCCAGCAGCCAACGGGGCGGGGGGGAAGCCTACAATGAGCAGTTCTTC.

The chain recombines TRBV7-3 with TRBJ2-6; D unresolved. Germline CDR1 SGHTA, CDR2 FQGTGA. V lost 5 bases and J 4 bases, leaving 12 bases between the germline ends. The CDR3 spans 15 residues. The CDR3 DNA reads TGTGCCAGCAGCCCCTCCTTGGCCGGGGCCAACGTCCTGACTTTC. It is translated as CASSPSLAGANVLTF.

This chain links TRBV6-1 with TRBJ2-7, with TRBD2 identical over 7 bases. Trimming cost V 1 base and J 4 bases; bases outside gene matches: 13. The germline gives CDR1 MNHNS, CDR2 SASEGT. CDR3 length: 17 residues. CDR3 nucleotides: TGTGCCAGCAGTGAAGTGAGTCTAGCGGTCGGCAATTACGAGCAGTACTTC. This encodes CASSEVSLAVGNYEQYF.

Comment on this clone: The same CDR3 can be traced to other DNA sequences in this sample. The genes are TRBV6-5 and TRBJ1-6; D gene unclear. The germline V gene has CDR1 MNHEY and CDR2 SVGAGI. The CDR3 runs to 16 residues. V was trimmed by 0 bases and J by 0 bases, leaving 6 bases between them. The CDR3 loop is CASSYSGSSYNSPLHF. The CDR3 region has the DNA TGTGCCAGCAGTTACTCAGGGAGCTCCTATAATTCACCCCTCCACTTT.

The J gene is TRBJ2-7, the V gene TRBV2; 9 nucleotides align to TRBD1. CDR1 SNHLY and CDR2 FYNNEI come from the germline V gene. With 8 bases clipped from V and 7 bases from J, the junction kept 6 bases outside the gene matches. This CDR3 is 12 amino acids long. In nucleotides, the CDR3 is TGTGCCAGCCGGACAGGGGTCGAGGAGCAGTACTTC. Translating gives CASRTGVEEQYF.

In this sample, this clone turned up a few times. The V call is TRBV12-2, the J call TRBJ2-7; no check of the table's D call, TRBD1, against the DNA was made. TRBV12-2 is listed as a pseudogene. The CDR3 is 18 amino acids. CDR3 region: CASRLVRLGHRTSYEQYF. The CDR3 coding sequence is TGTGCAAGTCGCTTAGTTCGTTTGGGACACCGAACCTCGTACGAGCAGTACTTC.